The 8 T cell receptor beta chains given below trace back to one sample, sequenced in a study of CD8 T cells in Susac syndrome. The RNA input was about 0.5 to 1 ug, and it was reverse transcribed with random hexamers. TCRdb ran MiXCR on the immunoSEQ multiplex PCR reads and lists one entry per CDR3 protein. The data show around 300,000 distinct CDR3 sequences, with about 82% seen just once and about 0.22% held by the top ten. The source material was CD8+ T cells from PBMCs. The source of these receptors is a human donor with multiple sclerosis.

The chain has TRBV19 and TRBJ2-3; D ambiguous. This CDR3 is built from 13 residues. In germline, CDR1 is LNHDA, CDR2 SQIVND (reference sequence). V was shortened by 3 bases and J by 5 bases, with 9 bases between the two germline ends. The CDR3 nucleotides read TGTGCCAGTAGTATCATTCCTGGAGATACGCAGTATTTT. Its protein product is CASSIIPGDTQYF.

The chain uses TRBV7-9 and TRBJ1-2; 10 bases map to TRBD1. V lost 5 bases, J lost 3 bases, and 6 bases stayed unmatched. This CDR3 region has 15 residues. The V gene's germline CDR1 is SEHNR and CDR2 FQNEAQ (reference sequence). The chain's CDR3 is CASSPGQGVYYGYTF. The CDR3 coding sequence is TGTGCCAGCAGCCCAGGACAGGGGGTATACTATGGCTACACCTTC.

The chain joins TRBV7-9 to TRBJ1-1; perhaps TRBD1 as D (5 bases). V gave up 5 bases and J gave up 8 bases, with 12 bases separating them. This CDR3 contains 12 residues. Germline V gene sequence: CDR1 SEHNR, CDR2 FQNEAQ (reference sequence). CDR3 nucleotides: TGTGCCAGCAGCCCACGGGACTTCGAAGCTTTCTTT. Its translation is CASSPRDFEAFF.

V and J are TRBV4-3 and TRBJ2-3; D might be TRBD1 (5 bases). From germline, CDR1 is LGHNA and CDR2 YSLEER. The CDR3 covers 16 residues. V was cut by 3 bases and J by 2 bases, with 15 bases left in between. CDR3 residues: CASSHLRGSATDTQYF. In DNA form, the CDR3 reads TGCGCCAGCAGCCATTTAAGGGGTTCCGCCACAGATACGCAGTATTTT.

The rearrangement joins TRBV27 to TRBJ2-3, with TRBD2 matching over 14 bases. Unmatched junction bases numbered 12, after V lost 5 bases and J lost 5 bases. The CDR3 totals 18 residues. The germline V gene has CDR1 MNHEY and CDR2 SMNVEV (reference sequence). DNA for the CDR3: TGTGCCAGCAGTACAGGGACTAGCGGGAGAATAGTGCTAGATACGCAGTATTTT. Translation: CASSTGTSGRIVLDTQYF.

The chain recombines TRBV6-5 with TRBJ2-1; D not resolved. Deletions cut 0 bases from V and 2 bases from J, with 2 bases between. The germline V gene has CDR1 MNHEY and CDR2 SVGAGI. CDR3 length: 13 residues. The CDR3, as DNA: TGTGCCAGCAGTTACTCGACCTACAATGAGCAGTTCTTC. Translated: CASSYSTYNEQFF.

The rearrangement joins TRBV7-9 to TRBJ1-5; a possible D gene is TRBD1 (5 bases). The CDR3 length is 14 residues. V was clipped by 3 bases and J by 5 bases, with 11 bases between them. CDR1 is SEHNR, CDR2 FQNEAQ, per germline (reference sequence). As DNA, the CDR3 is TGTGCCAGCAGCTTGGGGCAGACCCATCAGCCCCAGCATTTT. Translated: CASSLGQTHQPQHF.

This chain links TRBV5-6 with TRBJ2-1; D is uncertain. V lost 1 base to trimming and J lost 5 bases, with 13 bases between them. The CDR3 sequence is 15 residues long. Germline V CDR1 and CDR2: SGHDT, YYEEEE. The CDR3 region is CASSLFRVENNEQFF. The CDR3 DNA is TGTGCCAGCAGCTTGTTTCGGGTAGAGAACAATGAGCAGTTCTTC.